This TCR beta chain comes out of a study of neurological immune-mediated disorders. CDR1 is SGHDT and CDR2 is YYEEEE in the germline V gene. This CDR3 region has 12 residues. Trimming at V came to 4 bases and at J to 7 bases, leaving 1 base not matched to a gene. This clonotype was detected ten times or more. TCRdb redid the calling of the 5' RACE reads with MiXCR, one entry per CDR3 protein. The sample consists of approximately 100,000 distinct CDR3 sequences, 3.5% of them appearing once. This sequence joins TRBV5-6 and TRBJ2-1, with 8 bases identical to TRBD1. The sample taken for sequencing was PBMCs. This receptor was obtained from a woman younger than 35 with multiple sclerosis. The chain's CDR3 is CASSNRGNEQFF. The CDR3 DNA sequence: TGTGCCAGCAGCAACAGGGGGAATGAGCAGTTCTTC.